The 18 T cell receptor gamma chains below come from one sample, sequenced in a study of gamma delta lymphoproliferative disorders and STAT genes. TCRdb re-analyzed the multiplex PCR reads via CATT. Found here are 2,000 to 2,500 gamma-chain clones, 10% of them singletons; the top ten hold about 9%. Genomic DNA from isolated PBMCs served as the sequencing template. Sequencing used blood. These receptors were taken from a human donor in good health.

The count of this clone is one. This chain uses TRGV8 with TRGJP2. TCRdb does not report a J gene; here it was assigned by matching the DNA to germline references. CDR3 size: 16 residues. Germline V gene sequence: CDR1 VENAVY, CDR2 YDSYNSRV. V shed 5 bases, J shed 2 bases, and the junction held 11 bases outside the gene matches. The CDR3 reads CATWGLGGSSDWIKTF. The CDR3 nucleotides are TGTGCCACCTGGGGCCTCGGGGGCAGTAGTGATTGGATCAAGACGTTT.

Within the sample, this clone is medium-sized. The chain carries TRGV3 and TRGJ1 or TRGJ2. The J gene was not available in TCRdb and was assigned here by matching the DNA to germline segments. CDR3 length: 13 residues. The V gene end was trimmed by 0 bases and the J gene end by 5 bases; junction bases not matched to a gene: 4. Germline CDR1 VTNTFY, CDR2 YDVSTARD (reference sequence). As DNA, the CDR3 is TGTGCCACCTGGGACAGGCCAAATTATAAGAAACTCTTT. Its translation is CATWDRPNYKKLF.

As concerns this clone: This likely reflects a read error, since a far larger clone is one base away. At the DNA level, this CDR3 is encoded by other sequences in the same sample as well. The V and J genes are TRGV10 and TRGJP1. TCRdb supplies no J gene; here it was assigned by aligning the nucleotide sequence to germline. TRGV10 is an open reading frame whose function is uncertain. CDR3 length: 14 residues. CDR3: CAPSSSTTGWFKIF. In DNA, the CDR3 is TGTGCCCCTTCCTCCTCCACCACTGGATGGTTCAAGATATTT.

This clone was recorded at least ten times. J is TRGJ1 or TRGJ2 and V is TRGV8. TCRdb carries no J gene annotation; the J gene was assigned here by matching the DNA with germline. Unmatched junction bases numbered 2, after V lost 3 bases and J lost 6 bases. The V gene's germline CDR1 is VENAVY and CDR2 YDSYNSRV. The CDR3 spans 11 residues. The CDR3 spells CATWDFYKKLF. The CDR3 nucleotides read TGTGCCACCTGGGATTTTTATAAGAAACTCTTT.

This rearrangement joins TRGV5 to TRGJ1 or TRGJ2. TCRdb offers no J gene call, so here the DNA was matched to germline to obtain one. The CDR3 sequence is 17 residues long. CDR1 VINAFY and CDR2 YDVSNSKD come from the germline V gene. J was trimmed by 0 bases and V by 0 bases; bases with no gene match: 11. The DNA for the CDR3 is TGTGCCACCTGGGACAGGAGCCATCTGGTGAATTATTATAAGAAACTCTTT. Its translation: CATWDRSHLVNYYKKLF.

The CDR3 protein is CAAWDYSWWFKIF. DNA for the CDR3: TGTGCTGCGTGGGATTATTCGTGGTGGTTCAAGATATTT. The chain uses TRGV10 and TRGJP1. TCRdb does not report a J gene; here it was assigned by matching the DNA to germline references. TRGV10 falls under the ORF class, with uncertain function. CDR3 length: 13 residues. The ends lost 8 bases at V and 11 bases at J; junction bases unmatched: 12.

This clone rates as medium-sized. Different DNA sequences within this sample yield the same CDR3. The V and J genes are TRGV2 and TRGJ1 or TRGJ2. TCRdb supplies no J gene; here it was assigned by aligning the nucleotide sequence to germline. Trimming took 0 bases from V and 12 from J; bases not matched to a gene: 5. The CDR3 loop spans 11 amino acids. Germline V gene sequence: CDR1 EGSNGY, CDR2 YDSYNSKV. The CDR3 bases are TGTGCCACCTGGGACGGGCCGGGGAAACTCTTT. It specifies CATWDGPGKLF.

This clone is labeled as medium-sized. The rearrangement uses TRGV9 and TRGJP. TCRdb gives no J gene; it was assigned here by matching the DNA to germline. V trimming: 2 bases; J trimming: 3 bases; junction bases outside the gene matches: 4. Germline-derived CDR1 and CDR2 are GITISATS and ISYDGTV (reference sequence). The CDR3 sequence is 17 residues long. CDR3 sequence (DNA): TGTGCCTTGTGGGAGGCCTCGCAAGAGTTGGGCAAAAAAATCAAGGTATTT. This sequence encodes CALWEASQELGKKIKVF.

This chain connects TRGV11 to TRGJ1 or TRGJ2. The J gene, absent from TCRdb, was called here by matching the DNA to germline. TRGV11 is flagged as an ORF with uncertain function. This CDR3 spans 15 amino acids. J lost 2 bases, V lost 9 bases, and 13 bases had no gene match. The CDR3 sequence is CACWSGILHYYKKLF. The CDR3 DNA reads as TGTGCCTGCTGGTCCGGTATTCTCCATTATTATAAGAAACTCTTT.

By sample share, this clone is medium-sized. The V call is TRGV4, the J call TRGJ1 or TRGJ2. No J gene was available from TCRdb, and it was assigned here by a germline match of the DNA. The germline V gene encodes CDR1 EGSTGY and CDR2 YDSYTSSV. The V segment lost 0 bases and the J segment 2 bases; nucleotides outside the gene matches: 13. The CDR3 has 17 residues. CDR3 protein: CATWDGHRNPYYYKKLF. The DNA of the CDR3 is TGTGCCACCTGGGATGGGCATCGTAATCCTTATTATTATAAGAAACTCTTT.

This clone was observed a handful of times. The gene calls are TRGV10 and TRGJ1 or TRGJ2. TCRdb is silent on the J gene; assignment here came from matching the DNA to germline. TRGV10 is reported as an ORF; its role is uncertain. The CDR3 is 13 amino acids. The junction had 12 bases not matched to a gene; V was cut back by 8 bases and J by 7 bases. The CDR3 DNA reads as TGTGCTGCGTGGGATTACCCGATATATAAGAAACTCTTT. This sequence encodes CAAWDYPIYKKLF.

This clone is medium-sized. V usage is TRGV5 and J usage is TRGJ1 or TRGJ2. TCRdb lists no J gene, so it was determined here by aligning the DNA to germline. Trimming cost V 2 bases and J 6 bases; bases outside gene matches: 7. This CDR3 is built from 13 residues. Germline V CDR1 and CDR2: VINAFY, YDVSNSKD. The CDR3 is CATWDNGVYKKLF. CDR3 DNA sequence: TGTGCCACCTGGGACAACGGGGTTTATAAGAAACTCTTT.

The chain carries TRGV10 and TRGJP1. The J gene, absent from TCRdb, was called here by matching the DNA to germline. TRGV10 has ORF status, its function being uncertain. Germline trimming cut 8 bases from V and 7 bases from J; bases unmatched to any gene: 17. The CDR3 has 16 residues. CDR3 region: CAAWDIPLALGWFKIF. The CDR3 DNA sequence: TGTGCTGCGTGGGATATCCCACTCGCACTTGGTTGGTTCAAGATATTT.

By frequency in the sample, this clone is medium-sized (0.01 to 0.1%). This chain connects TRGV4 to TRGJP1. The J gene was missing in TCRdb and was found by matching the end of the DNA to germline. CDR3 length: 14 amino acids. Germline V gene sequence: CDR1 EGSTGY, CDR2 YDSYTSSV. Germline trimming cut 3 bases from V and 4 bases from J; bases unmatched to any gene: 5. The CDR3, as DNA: TGTGCCACCTGGGATTTGGGCACTGGTTGGTTCAAGATATTT. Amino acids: CATWDLGTGWFKIF.

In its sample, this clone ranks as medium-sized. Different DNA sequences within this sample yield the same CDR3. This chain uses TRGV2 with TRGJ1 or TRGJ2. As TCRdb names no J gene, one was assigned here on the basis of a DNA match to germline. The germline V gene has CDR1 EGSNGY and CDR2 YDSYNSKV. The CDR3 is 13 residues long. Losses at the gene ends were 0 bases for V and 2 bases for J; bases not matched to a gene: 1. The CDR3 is CATWDGDYYKKLF. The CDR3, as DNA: TGTGCCACCTGGGACGGGGATTATTATAAGAAACTCTTT.

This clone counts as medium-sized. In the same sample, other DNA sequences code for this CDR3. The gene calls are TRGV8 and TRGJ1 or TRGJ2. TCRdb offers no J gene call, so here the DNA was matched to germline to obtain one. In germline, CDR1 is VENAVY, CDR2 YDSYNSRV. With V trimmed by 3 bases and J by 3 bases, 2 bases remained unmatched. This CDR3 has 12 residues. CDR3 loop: CATWDPYYKKLF. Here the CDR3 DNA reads TGTGCCACCTGGGATCCTTATTATAAGAAACTCTTT.

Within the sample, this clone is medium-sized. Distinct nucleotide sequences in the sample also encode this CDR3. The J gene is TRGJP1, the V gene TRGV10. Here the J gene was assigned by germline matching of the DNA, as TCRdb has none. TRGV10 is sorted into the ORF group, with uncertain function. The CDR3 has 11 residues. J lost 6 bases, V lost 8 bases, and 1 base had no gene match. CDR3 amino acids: CAAWAGWFKIF. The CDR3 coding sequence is TGTGCTGCGTGGGCTGGTTGGTTCAAGATATTT.

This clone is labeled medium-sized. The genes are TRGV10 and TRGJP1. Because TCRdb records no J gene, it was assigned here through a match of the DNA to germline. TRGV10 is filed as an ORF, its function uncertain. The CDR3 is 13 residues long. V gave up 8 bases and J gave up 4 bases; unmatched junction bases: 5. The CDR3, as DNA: TGTGCTGCGTGGGCCCACACTGGTTGGTTCAAGATATTT. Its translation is CAAWAHTGWFKIF.